The text below deals with one T cell receptor beta chain. Its specificity is not known. The data are from a study of graft-versus-host responses after intestinal transplantation. Produced via immunoSEQ multiplex PCR; TCRdb's table is partial and in-frame only. Of over 70,000 clones listed, around 83% are singletons. V lost 5 bases and J lost 0, with 14 bases in between. This CDR3 is built from 15 residues. Per the germline V gene, CDR1 is SGHNT and CDR2 is YYREEE (reference sequence). V is TRBV5-4 and J is TRBJ1-2; no clear D. Sequences were derived from unstimulated CD8+ T cells sorted from spleen or lymph node cells, sampled before intestinal transplant. The receptor's source is a human donor who received an intestinal transplant. The CDR3 DNA follows: TGTGCCAGCAGTGGAGAGAGACAACCTAACTATGGCTACACCTTC. Residues: CASSGERQPNYGYTF.